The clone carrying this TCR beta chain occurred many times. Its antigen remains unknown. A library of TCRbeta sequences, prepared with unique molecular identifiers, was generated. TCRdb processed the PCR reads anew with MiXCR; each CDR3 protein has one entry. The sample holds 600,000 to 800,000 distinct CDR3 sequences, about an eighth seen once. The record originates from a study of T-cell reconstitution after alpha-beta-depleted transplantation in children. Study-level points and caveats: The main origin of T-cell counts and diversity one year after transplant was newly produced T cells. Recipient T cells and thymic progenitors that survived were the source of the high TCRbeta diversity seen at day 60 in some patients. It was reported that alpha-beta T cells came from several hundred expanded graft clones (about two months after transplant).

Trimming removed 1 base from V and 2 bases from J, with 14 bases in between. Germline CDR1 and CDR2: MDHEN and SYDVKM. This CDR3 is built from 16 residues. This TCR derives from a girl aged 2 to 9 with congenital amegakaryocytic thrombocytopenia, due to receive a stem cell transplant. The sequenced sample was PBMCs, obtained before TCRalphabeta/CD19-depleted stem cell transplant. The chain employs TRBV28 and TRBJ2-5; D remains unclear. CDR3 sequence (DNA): TGTGCCAGCAGTTTATACCGGGTACTGGGGCAAGAGACCCAGTACTTC. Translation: CASSLYRVLGQETQYF.